This T cell receptor (beta chain) was sequenced during a study of T cell repertoires in cytomegalovirus infection. Turning to the study itself: Newly reported HLA-C-restricted and thoroughly characterized HLA-B-restricted CMV epitopes were employed. The public TCR beta signatures pointed to both CMV infection and matching HLA type.

TCRdb re-called the reads with MiXCR, one entry per CDR3 protein. The sample lists around 750,000 distinct CDR3 sequences, around a third occurring once. Germline values: CDR1 MGHRA, CDR2 YSYEKL. V was cut by 1 base and J by 5 bases, with 8 bases left in between. CDR3 length: 14 amino acids. General study results and limits: The cumulative frequency of public TCR beta families identified carriers of CMV plus the relevant HLA. The ex vivo response showed dominance by HLA-C-restricted CMV-specific TCR beta clonotypes.

A few counts support this clonotype. The antigen is not known. This sample comprised cultured CD8+ T cells from PBMCs, obtained from culture after CMV antigen stimulation. The receptor's source is a human donor in good health (CMV status not recorded). Some clones in this sample may be carry-over from other donors' samples. The rearrangement links TRBV4-1 to TRBJ2-2; D call uncertain. The CDR3 DNA sequence: TGCGCCAGCAGCCAAGTTGTGGCAACCGGGGAGCTGTTTTTT. This translates into CASSQVVATGELFF.